Below, 18 T cell receptor beta chains from the same sample are listed, as sequenced in a study of CD8 T cells in Susac syndrome. Random hexamers served to reverse transcribe about 0.5 to 1 ug RNA. TCRdb re-derived calls from the immunoSEQ multiplex PCR reads in MiXCR, one entry per CDR3 protein. Of about 200,000 distinct CDR3 sequences in the sample, about 95% were seen once. Material: CD4+ T cells from PBMCs. The origin of the receptors is a human donor with multiple sclerosis.

The V call is TRBV25-1, the J call TRBJ2-4; D is unresolved. The CDR3 runs to 14 residues. V shed 10 bases and J shed 2 bases, with 15 bases lying between them. CDR1 is MGHDK and CDR2 is SYGVNS in the germline V gene. The CDR3 loop is CATTSLPSKNIQYF. CDR3 DNA sequence: TGTGCCACGACAAGTCTACCGTCCAAAAACATTCAGTACTTC.

The chain links TRBV4-1 to TRBJ1-6; 8 nucleotides match TRBD1. Germline CDR1 MGHRA, CDR2 YSYEKL. The length of the CDR3 is 15 residues. V lost 0 bases, J lost 10 bases, and 5 bases stayed unmatched. The CDR3 sequence is CASSQETGDWSPLHF. The CDR3 DNA reads TGCGCCAGCAGCCAAGAGACAGGGGATTGGTCACCCCTCCACTTT.

The chain links TRBV9 to TRBJ2-5; 9 bases are shared with TRBD1. J was trimmed by 4 bases and V by 3 bases; bases with no gene match: 10. This CDR3 spans 16 amino acids. CDR1 is SGDLS, CDR2 YYNGEE, per germline. The CDR3 DNA reads TGTGCCAGCAGCGGCGGGACAGGGAGATACGGAGAGACCCAGTACTTC. Amino acids: CASSGGTGRYGETQYF.

The V call is TRBV30, the J call TRBJ1-5; D call uncertain. CDR3 length equals 14 residues. V was cut by 1 base and J by 6 bases, with 13 bases left in between. Germline CDR1 reads GTSNPN; CDR2 reads SVGIG (reference sequence). The CDR3 loop reads CAWSGPGSSQPQHF. The CDR3 region has the DNA TGTGCCTGGAGTGGTCCAGGCTCGAGTCAGCCCCAGCATTTT. Using reference TRBV30 and TRBJ1-5 for the parts outside the CDR3, the full variable domain is SQTIHQWPATLVQPVGSPLSLECTVEGTSNPNLYWYRQAAGRGLQLLFYSVGIGQISSEVPQNLSASRPQDRQFILSSKKLLLSDSGFYLCAWSGPGSSQPQHFGDGTRLSIL.

This rearrangement joins TRBV27 to TRBJ2-1; D may correspond to TRBD1 or TRBD2 (5 bases each). Deletions cut 6 bases from V and 11 bases from J, with 20 bases between. Germline V gives CDR1 MNHEY, CDR2 SMNVEV (reference sequence). This CDR3 is built from 14 residues. The chain's CDR3 is CASRPSGQAGQQFF. The CDR3 coding sequence is TGTGCCAGCAGACCCTCGGGGCAGGCCGGCCAGCAGTTCTTC.

The chain links TRBV30 to TRBJ2-5, with D perhaps matching TRBD1 or TRBD2 (5 bases each). Per germline, CDR1 GTSNPN and CDR2 SVGIG (reference sequence). The CDR3 consists of 13 residues. Trimming removed 4 bases at V and 5 bases at J, with 14 bases between. CDR3 loop: CAWTQVGTETQYF. The CDR3 coding sequence is TGTGCCTGGACTCAAGTAGGGACGGAGACCCAGTACTTC.

A few counts support this clonotype. The junction does not match germline at one end; this may be a read error. The CDR3 nucleotides read TGTGCCAGCAGTTTGGGCCGGGGAGATACGCAGTATTTT. Translation: CASSLGRGDTQYF. V and J are TRBV5-4 and TRBJ2-3; weak D call: TRBD2 (5 bases). Germline CDR1 and CDR2: SGHNT and YYREEE (reference sequence). This CDR3 comprises 13 residues.

V gene TRBV5-4 combines with J gene TRBJ2-1; 10 nucleotides match TRBD1. J gave up 6 bases and V 3 bases, and 3 bases lay outside the gene matches. The CDR3 extends over 14 amino acids. In germline, CDR1 is SGHNT, CDR2 YYREEE (reference sequence). CDR3 DNA: TGTGCCAGCAGCTCCCGGGACAGGGGCAATGAGCAGTTCTTC. It encodes CASSSRDRGNEQFF.

V gene TRBV27 combines with J gene TRBJ1-5; no definite D call. Looked up from germline, CDR1 is MNHEY and CDR2 is SMNVEV (reference sequence). Trimming took 4 bases from V and 9 from J, leaving 13 bases between them. The CDR3 sequence is 13 residues long. Here the CDR3 DNA reads TGTGCCAGCAGTTCCACCTCCCCGGGGCCCCAGCATTTT. Its protein product is CASSSTSPGPQHF.

The genes are TRBV30 and TRBJ2-7; D gene unclear. Trimming pared 5 bases from V and 4 bases from J, leaving 6 bases between. Per the germline V gene, CDR1 is GTSNPN and CDR2 is SVGIG (reference sequence). The CDR3 runs to 10 residues. CDR3 nucleotides: TGTGCCTGGGGTGCGTACGAGCAGTACTTC. Its protein is CAWGAYEQYF. Drawing the rest from reference TRBV30 and TRBJ2-7, the complete variable domain is SQTIHQWPATLVQPVGSPLSLECTVEGTSNPNLYWYRQAAGRGLQLLFYSVGIGQISSEVPQNLSASRPQDRQFILSSKKLLLSDSGFYLCAWGAYEQYFGPGTRLTVT.

The chain couples TRBV3-1 to TRBJ1-1, with a weak D call TRBD1 (5 bases). The CDR3 has 14 residues. Germline V gives CDR1 LGHDT, CDR2 YNNKEL (reference sequence). Trimming removed 3 bases from V and 3 bases from J, with 11 bases in between. The CDR3 protein is CASSHGRGYTEAFF. The DNA of the CDR3 is TGTGCCAGCAGCCACGGAAGGGGATACACTGAAGCTTTCTTT.

As DNA, the CDR3 is TGTGCCAGCAGCCTCGGGGGGAAAGGAGGAGGCTACACCTTC. Amino acid sequence: CASSLGGKGGGYTF. The chain recombines TRBV7-9 with TRBJ1-2, with D tentatively TRBD1 (5 bases). In germline, CDR1 is SEHNR, CDR2 FQNEAQ (reference sequence). Trimming pared 5 bases from V and 8 bases from J, leaving 18 bases between. CDR3 size: 14 residues.

The genes are TRBV10-1 and TRBJ1-6; D unresolved. The CDR3 runs 13 residues. From germline, CDR1 is WNHNN and CDR2 SYGVQD (reference sequence). Trimming left V 6 bases short and J 4 bases short, with 7 bases between. The CDR3 bases are TGCGCCAGCAGGACGGATTATAATTCACCCCTCCACTTT. As protein: CASRTDYNSPLHF.

This chain links TRBV14 with TRBJ2-3; D unresolved. The CDR3 length is 16 residues. V was trimmed by 2 bases and J by 6 bases, leaving 18 bases between them. Per germline, CDR1 SGHDN and CDR2 FVKESK. The CDR3 DNA is TGTGCCAGCAGCCAATCGCAAGCGTTTAACGGGGATACGCAGTATTTT. It is translated as CASSQSQAFNGDTQYF.

The genes are TRBV20-1 and TRBJ2-1; D may be TRBD2 (5 bases). The germline V gene encodes CDR1 DFQATT and CDR2 SNEGSKA (reference sequence). Trimming left V 3 bases short and J 4 bases short, with 19 bases between. The CDR3 is 16 amino acids. The CDR3 is CSASMLGGSPYNEQFF. CDR3 in DNA: TGCAGTGCTAGTATGCTCGGAGGTAGCCCGTACAATGAGCAGTTCTTC.

The chain joins TRBV12-3 or TRBV12-4 to TRBJ1-1, with D possibly being TRBD1 (6 bases). The V end lost 2 bases, the J end lost 3 bases, and 7 bases lay between the germline ends. This CDR3 contains 13 residues. CDR3 nucleotides: TGTGCCAGCAGTTTACGACAGGACACTGAAGCTTTCTTT. Its translation: CASSLRQDTEAFF.

This clonotype has only one observation. The rearrangement links TRBV7-9 to TRBJ2-7; no clear D gene. The CDR3 extends over 14 amino acids. Deletions cut 1 base from V and 3 bases from J, with 10 bases between. Germline V CDR1 and CDR2: SEHNR, FQNEAQ (reference sequence). The CDR3 DNA sequence: TGTGCCAGCAGCTTAGGTTGGTTGAACTACGAGCAGTACGTC. It encodes CASSLGWLNYEQYV.

This chain uses TRBV3-1 with TRBJ2-7; D is uncertain. This CDR3 comprises 13 residues. V lost 0 bases, J lost 9 bases, and 12 bases lay in between. CDR1 and CDR2 (germline): LGHDT, YNNKEL (reference sequence). The CDR3 is CASSQDPRSVQYF. The CDR3 DNA sequence: TGTGCCAGCAGCCAAGATCCCCGGAGTGTGCAGTACTTC.